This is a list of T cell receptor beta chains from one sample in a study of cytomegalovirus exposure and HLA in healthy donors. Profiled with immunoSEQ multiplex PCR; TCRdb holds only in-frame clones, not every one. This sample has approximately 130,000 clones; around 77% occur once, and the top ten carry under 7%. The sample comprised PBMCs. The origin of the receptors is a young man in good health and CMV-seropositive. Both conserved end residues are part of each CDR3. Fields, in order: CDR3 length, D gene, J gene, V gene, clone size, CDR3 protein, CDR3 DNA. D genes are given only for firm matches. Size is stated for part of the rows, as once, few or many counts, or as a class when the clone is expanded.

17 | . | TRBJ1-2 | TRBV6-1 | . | CASSEDSWSGANYGYTF | TGTGCCAGCAGTGAAGACTCCTGGTCAGGGGCTAACTATGGCTACACCTTC
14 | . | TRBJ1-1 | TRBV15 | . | CATSRGGLNTEAFF | TGTGCCACCAGCAGGGGGGGGCTTAACACTGAAGCTTTCTTT
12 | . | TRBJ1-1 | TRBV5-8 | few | CASSPLLFGAFF | TGTGCCAGCAGCCCGCTGCTATTCGGAGCTTTCTTT
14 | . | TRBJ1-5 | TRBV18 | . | CASSLVGGLQPQHF | TGTGCCAGCTCACTCGTCGGGGGTCTTCAGCCCCAGCATTTT
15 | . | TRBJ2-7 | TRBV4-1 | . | CASSQTGTGGYEQYF | TGCGCCAGCAGCCAAACCGGGACTGGGGGATACGAGCAGTACTTC
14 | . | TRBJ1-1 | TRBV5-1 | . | CASSDGQPNTEAFF | TGCGCCAGCAGCGACGGACAGCCCAACACTGAAGCTTTCTTT
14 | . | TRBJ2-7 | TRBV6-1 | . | CASSSLAPSYEQYF | TGTGCCAGCAGTTCTCTGGCACCCTCCTACGAGCAGTACTTC
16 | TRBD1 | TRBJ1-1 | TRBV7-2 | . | CASSFSRDRGRFEAFF | TGTGCCAGCAGCTTCTCCCGGGACAGGGGACGATTTGAAGCTTTCTTT
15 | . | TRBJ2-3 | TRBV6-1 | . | CASSEYPGSTDTQYF | TGTGCCAGCAGTGAATATCCGGGAAGCACAGATACGCAGTATTTT
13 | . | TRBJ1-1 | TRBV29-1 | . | CSVGDPLNTEAFF | TGCAGCGTGGGAGACCCTCTGAACACTGAAGCTTTCTTT
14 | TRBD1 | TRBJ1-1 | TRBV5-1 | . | CASSSGQGSTEAFF | TGCGCCAGCAGCTCGGGACAGGGTTCCACTGAAGCTTTCTTT
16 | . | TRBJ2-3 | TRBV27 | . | CASSSYLGQGIDTQYF | TGTGCCAGCAGTTCCTATTTGGGGCAGGGGATAGATACGCAGTATTTT
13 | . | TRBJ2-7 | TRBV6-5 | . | CASTIYGSYEQYF | TGTGCCAGCACGATATACGGCTCCTACGAGCAGTACTTC
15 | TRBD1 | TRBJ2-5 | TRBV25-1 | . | CASTSDRFGMETQYF | TGTGCCAGCACATCGGACAGGTTTGGGATGGAGACCCAGTACTTC
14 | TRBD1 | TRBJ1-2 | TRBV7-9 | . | CASSWNRGGYGYTF | TGTGCCAGCAGCTGGAACAGGGGTGGCTATGGCTACACCTTC
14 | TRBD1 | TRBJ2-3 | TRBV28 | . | CASSLGQGGDTQYF | TGTGCCAGCAGTTTGGGACAGGGAGGAGATACGCAGTATTTT
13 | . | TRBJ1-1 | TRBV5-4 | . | CATQGRVVSEAFF | TGTGCCACCCAGGGGAGGGTTGTATCTGAAGCTTTCTTT
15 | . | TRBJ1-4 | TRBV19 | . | CASSIGTVTNEKLFF | TGTGCCAGTAGTATAGGGACAGTTACTAATGAAAAACTGTTTTTT
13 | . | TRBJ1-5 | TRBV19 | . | CASSPLGFGPQHF | TGTGCCAGTAGTCCCCTTGGTTTCGGGCCCCAGCATTTT
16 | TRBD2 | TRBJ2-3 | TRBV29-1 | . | CSVPGLAGGSTDTQYF | TGCAGCGTCCCGGGACTAGCGGGAGGATCCACAGATACGCAGTATTTT
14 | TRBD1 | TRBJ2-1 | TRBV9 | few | CASSVLKQGNEQFF | TGTGCCAGCAGCGTATTGAAACAGGGGAATGAGCAGTTCTTC
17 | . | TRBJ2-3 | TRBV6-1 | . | CASSGQIPGLMHNTQYF | TGTGCCAGCAGTGGACAGATACCGGGACTGATGCACAATACGCAGTATTTT
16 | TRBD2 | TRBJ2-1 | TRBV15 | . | CATSTGGPGGYNGQFF | TGTGCCACCAGCACAGGAGGACCGGGAGGGTACAATGGGCAGTTCTTC
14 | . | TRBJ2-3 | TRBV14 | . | CASSQDVLLDTQYF | TGTGCCAGCAGCCAAGATGTACTCCTAGATACGCAGTATTTT
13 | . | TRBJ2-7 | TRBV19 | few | CASSVTGPYEQYF | TGTGCCAGTAGTGTTACAGGCCCCTACGAGCAGTACTTC
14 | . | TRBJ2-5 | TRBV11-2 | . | CASSFDPGGGTQYF | TGTGCCAGCAGCTTCGACCCAGGGGGAGGGACCCAGTACTTC
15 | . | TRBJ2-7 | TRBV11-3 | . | CASSFVWAVSYEQYF | TGTGCCAGCAGCTTTGTTTGGGCAGTCTCCTACGAGCAGTACTTC
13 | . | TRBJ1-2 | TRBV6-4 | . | CASSEWGDYGYTF | TGTGCCAGCAGTGAATGGGGCGACTATGGCTACACCTTC
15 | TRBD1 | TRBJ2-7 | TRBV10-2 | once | CASSAYRGPSYEQYF | TGCGCCAGCAGTGCTTACAGGGGGCCTTCCTACGAGCAGTACTTC
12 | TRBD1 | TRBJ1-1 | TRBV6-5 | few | CASSLAGGVAFF | TGTGCCAGCAGCCTTGCAGGGGGCGTAGCTTTCTTT
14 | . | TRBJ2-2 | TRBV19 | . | CASNRGTDTGELFF | TGTGCCAGTAACCGCGGGACCGACACCGGGGAGCTGTTTTTT
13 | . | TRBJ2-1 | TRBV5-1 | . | CASSFTGVDEQFF | TGCGCCAGCAGCTTCACAGGAGTCGACGAGCAGTTCTTC
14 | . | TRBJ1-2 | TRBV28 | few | CASTSLQGSYGYTF | TGTGCCAGCACCTCCCTACAGGGAAGCTATGGCTACACCTTC
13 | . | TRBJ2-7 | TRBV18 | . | CASSPDSSYEQYF | TGTGCCAGCTCACCAGACAGCTCCTACGAGCAGTACTTC
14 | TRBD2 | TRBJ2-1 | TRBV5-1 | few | CASSPYGTNNEQFF | TGCGCCAGCAGCCCATACGGGACTAACAATGAGCAGTTCTTC